Below, 24 T cell receptor beta chains from the same sample are listed, as sequenced in a study of spatial heterogeneity in lung cancer. Study-wide results and limits: The number of expanded tumor alpha and beta chains correlated with mutation number.

No cognate antigen is known for these TCRs. Time point indicated: sample taken at primary tumor resection. TCRdb itself ran the 5' RACE reads through MiXCR, one entry per CDR3 protein. The sample lists more than 10,000 distinct CDR3 sequences, around 6% occurring once. The sequenced sample was lung tumor tissue, obtained at surgery. The receptors originated from a female donor with early-stage non-small cell lung cancer.

This clonotype was counted many times. The V and J genes are TRBV7-6 and TRBJ2-7; D not certain. V was pared by 5 bases and J by 0 bases, with 8 bases between. CDR3 length equals 13 residues. The V gene's germline CDR1 is SGHVS and CDR2 FNYEAQ. This CDR3 reads CASSIQYSYEQYF. CDR3 coding DNA: TGTGCCAGCAGCATACAGTACTCCTACGAGCAGTACTTC.

This clonotype was detected ten times or more. The chain links TRBV20-1 to TRBJ2-2; tentatively, D is TRBD1 or TRBD2 (6 bases each). The CDR3 has 15 residues. CDR1 is DFQATT and CDR2 is SNEGSKA in the germline V gene (reference sequence). The V end lost 6 bases, the J end lost 5 bases, and 19 bases lay between the germline ends. The CDR3 DNA is TGCAGTGCCCGCCCATGGGGGGCGGGAACCGGGGAGCTGTTTTTT. This encodes CSARPWGAGTGELFF.

This clonotype rates as medium-sized. The V call is TRBV30, the J call TRBJ2-7, with 7 bases lining up with TRBD2. Germline lookup yields CDR1 GTSNPN and CDR2 SVGIG (reference sequence). This CDR3 has 13 amino acids. V lost 5 bases, J lost 2 bases, and 6 bases stayed unmatched. Here the CDR3 DNA reads TGTGCCTGGTGCTCGGGGGGAGCCTACGAGCAGTACTTC. This encodes CAWCSGGAYEQYF.

This clonotype was observed at least ten times. The V gene is TRBV12-3 or TRBV12-4, the J gene TRBJ2-1; D is unresolved. Trimming pared 1 base from V and 5 bases from J, leaving 6 bases between. This CDR3 is 13 amino acids long. The CDR3: CASSLVGDNEQFF. CDR3 coding DNA: TGTGCCAGCAGTTTAGTGGGCGACAATGAGCAGTTCTTC.

Judged by abundance, this clonotype is medium-sized. The rearrangement uses TRBV7-9 and TRBJ1-1, with no clear D. The CDR3 length is 12 residues. V lost 5 bases, J lost 8 bases, and 12 bases lay in between. CDR1 is SEHNR and CDR2 is FQNEAQ in the germline V gene (reference sequence). Here the CDR3 reads CASSVTSREAFF. The DNA for the CDR3 is TGTGCCAGCAGCGTCACTAGCAGGGAAGCTTTCTTT.

CDR3 residues: CASSPQGLGANTEAFF. The CDR3 nucleotides read TGTGCCAGCAGCCCCCAGGGCTTAGGGGCGAACACTGAAGCTTTCTTT. The V gene is TRBV5-5, the J gene TRBJ1-1, with a possible D match to TRBD1 (5 bases). The CDR3 consists of 16 residues. The V and J ends lost 4 bases and 1 base respectively, with 17 bases between them. Per the germline V gene, CDR1 is SGHKS and CDR2 is YYEKEE (reference sequence).

This clonotype is judged medium-sized. V is TRBV2 and J is TRBJ1-1; D remains unclear. The CDR3 loop spans 13 amino acids. V shed 4 bases and J shed 7 bases, with 13 bases lying between them. Germline values: CDR1 SNHLY, CDR2 FYNNEI. The CDR3 spells CASSVDGGFEAFF. In DNA form, the CDR3 reads TGTGCCAGCAGTGTGGACGGTGGGTTTGAAGCTTTCTTT.

Ten or more counts support this clonotype. The chain couples TRBV3-1 to TRBJ2-4; the match to TRBD1 covers 7 bases. Per germline, CDR1 LGHDT and CDR2 YNNKEL (reference sequence). This CDR3 is 15 amino acids long. The trim removed 5 bases at V and 2 bases at J, leaving 6 bases unmatched. The CDR3 coding sequence is TGTGCCAGCAGCACCCCCAGGGGGACCAAAAACATTCAGTACTTC. This encodes CASSTPRGTKNIQYF. Combining the CDR3 with reference TRBV3-1 and TRBJ2-4 gives the whole variable domain DTAVSQTPKYLVTQMGNDKSIKCEQNLGHDTMYWYKQDSKKFLKIMFSYNNKELIINETVPNRFSPKSPDKAHLNLHINSLELGDSAVYFCASSTPRGTKNIQYFGAGTRLSVL.

This clonotype was recorded many times. The V gene is TRBV12-3 or TRBV12-4, the J gene TRBJ2-7; TRBD1 aligns across 9 bases. This CDR3 is 14 amino acids long. Germline trimming cut 4 bases from V and 7 bases from J; bases unmatched to any gene: 8. The CDR3 DNA reads TGTGCCAGCAGTTCTACAGGGGGCATAGGGGAGCAGTACTTC. Translated: CASSSTGGIGEQYF.

This clonotype was seen ten or more times. The CDR3 sequence is CASAHAGALSTDTQYF. The CDR3 bases are TGTGCCAGCGCCCACGCGGGGGCGCTTAGCACAGATACGCAGTATTTT. The gene calls are TRBV28 and TRBJ2-3, with a tentative D call TRBD2 (7 bases). V lost 8 bases, J lost 0 bases, and 18 bases lay in between. Per the germline V gene, CDR1 is MDHEN and CDR2 is SYDVKM. The CDR3 has 16 amino acids.

This clonotype was seen many times. J is TRBJ2-2 and V is TRBV7-2; D unresolved. This CDR3 spans 14 amino acids. Germline CDR1 is SGHTA and CDR2 is FQGNSA. The V end lost 5 bases, the J end lost 3 bases, and 10 bases lay between the germline ends. CDR3 DNA sequence: TGTGCCAGCAGCCCGGCAGACTACACCGGGGAGCTGTTTTTT. Its translation is CASSPADYTGELFF.

In this sample, this clonotype turned up many times. V is TRBV6-5 and J is TRBJ2-7; TRBD2 matches 7 bases. The V segment lost 5 bases and the J segment 2 bases; nucleotides outside the gene matches: 9. This CDR3 region has 15 residues. Per the germline V gene, CDR1 is MNHEY and CDR2 is SVGAGI. The CDR3 region is CASSPRGAGPYEQYF. CDR3 sequence (DNA): TGTGCCAGCAGTCCCCGGGGAGCGGGGCCCTACGAGCAGTACTTC.

This clonotype is classed as medium-sized. The chain couples TRBV5-4 to TRBJ2-7, with D hard to call. The CDR3 contains 14 residues. Trimming took off 3 bases at V and 2 bases at J, with 12 bases between the two ends. CDR1 is SGHNT, CDR2 YYREEE, per germline (reference sequence). The CDR3 nucleotides read TGTGCCAGCAGCTCAAATGGGGTGACCTACGAGCAGTACTTC. Translating gives CASSSNGVTYEQYF. The complete variable domain, with remaining parts taken from reference TRBV5-4 and TRBJ2-7, reads ETGVTQSPTHLIKTRGQQVTLRCSSQSGHNTVSWYQQALGQGPQFIFQYYREEENGRGNFPPRFSGLQFPNYSSELNVNALELDDSALYLCASSSNGVTYEQYFGPGTRLTVT.

This clonotype was recorded at least ten times. This sequence joins TRBV3-1 and TRBJ2-5, with a possible D match to TRBD2 (7 bases). This CDR3 comprises 15 residues. Trimming left V 1 base short and J 0 bases short, with 9 bases between. Germline V CDR1 and CDR2: LGHDT, YNNKEL (reference sequence). The CDR3 DNA reads as TGTGCCAGCAGCCAAGGCGGGGGCTACCAAGAGACCCAGTACTTC. Translation: CASSQGGGYQETQYF.

At least ten counts were recorded for this clonotype. The chain carries TRBV7-9 and TRBJ2-3; TRBD2 is a possible D gene (6 bases). Deletions cut 3 bases from V and 4 bases from J, with 11 bases between. The germline gives CDR1 SEHNR, CDR2 FQNEAQ (reference sequence). CDR3 length: 14 amino acids. The CDR3 DNA is TGTGCCAGCAGCTTTTCCTCGGGGGCAGATACGCAGTATTTT. Its translation: CASSFSSGADTQYF. Full variable domain (remainder filled in from reference TRBV7-9 and TRBJ2-3): DTGVSQNPRHKITKRGQNVTFRCDPISEHNRLYWYRQTLGQGPEFLTYFQNEAQLEKSRLLSDRFSAERPKGSFSTLEIQRTEQGDSAMYLCASSFSSGADTQYFGPGTRLTVL.

This clonotype was picked up many times. The chain recombines TRBV3-1 with TRBJ1-2; TRBD1 is a possible D gene (6 bases). Per germline, CDR1 LGHDT and CDR2 YNNKEL (reference sequence). Trimming shortened V by 6 bases and J by 6 bases, and 17 bases separated the two germline ends. This CDR3 is built from 14 residues. CDR3 region: CASRPLTGLNGYTF. In DNA form, the CDR3 reads TGTGCCAGCAGACCGCTTACAGGGTTAAATGGCTACACCTTC.

Ten or more counts support this clonotype. The chain combines TRBV25-1 with TRBJ2-1, with D perhaps assigned TRBD1 or TRBD2 (5 bases each). The germline V and J ends were trimmed by 5 bases and 7 bases, with 15 bases remaining between them. Germline values: CDR1 MGHDK, CDR2 SYGVNS. The CDR3 has 14 residues. CDR3 coding DNA: TGTGCCAGCAGTCAGGCAGGGTGGGGGAATGAGCAGTTCTTC. Amino acids: CASSQAGWGNEQFF.

This clonotype appeared many times. V gene TRBV5-1 combines with J gene TRBJ2-3, with no clear D. This CDR3 is 16 amino acids long. Trimming pared 6 bases from V and 5 bases from J, leaving 22 bases between. CDR1 SGHRS and CDR2 YFSETQ come from the germline V gene. CDR3: CASTPGPHVIGDTQYF. Written as DNA, the CDR3 is TGCGCCAGCACCCCCGGACCCCATGTGATCGGAGATACGCAGTATTTT.

This clonotype has ten or more counts. This chain connects TRBV20-1 to TRBJ2-7; D gene ambiguous. V was clipped by 2 bases and J by 3 bases, with 26 bases between them. The germline V gene has CDR1 DFQATT and CDR2 SNEGSKA (reference sequence). The CDR3 runs 18 residues. This CDR3 reads CSARYHAVDTPYNYEQYF. The CDR3 coding sequence is TGCAGTGCTAGATACCACGCGGTCGACACCCCATACAACTACGAGCAGTACTTC.

This clonotype is medium-sized by share. The chain recombines TRBV7-2 with TRBJ2-1; 8 bases line up with TRBD1. With V trimmed by 1 base and J by 15 bases, 8 bases remained unmatched. This CDR3 comprises 13 residues. Germline assignment: CDR1 SGHTA and CDR2 FQGNSA. The CDR3 bases are TGTGCCAGCAGCTTAGACCCCGGGACAGGCGGGTTCTTC. This translates into CASSLDPGTGGFF. The whole variable domain, filled in from reference TRBV7-2 and TRBJ2-1, reads GAGVSQSPSNKVTEKGKDVELRCDPISGHTALYWYRQSLGQGLEFLIYFQGNSAPDKSGLPSDRFSAERTGGSVSTLTIQRTQQEDSAVYLCASSLDPGTGGFFGPGTRLTVL.

The table lists this clonotype with many counts. The gene calls are TRBV3-1 and TRBJ2-3; 9 bases match TRBD1. Per the germline V gene, CDR1 is LGHDT and CDR2 is YNNKEL (reference sequence). With V trimmed by 2 bases and J by 1 base, 7 bases remained unmatched. The CDR3 spans 17 residues. CDR3 DNA: TGTGCCAGCAGCCAATCTTGGACAGGGGTAGGCACAGATACGCAGTATTTT. The encoded protein is CASSQSWTGVGTDTQYF.

Many counts were recorded for this clonotype. This sequence joins TRBV29-1 and TRBJ1-1, with 8 bases matching TRBD1. CDR3 length: 14 residues. J lost 5 bases, V lost 6 bases, and 11 bases had no gene match. Germline V CDR1 and CDR2: SQVTM, ANQGSEA. The DNA of the CDR3 is TGCAGCGTCCGAGGGGACAGGTGGGCTACTGAAGCTTTCTTT. This sequence encodes CSVRGDRWATEAFF.

At least ten counts were recorded for this clonotype. The V gene is TRBV6-4, the J gene TRBJ1-5; 8 bases are a match to TRBD1. CDR3 length: 15 residues. Germline assignment: CDR1 MRHNA and CDR2 SNTAGT. With 7 bases clipped from V and 3 bases from J, the junction kept 8 bases outside the gene matches. The CDR3 loop is CASNLDRGLNQPQHF. Written as DNA, the CDR3 is TGTGCCAGCAACCTTGACAGGGGCCTCAATCAGCCCCAGCATTTT.

This clonotype was seen ten or more times. The chain employs TRBV6-5 and TRBJ1-1; a weak D match, TRBD1 (6 bases). Germline CDR1 MNHEY, CDR2 SVGAGI. The V and J ends lost 2 bases and 1 base respectively, with 11 bases between them. The CDR3 length is 15 residues. The CDR3 sequence is CASSYRGQGNTEAFF. CDR3 nucleotides: TGTGCCAGCAGTTACCGGGGGCAGGGGAACACTGAAGCTTTCTTT.